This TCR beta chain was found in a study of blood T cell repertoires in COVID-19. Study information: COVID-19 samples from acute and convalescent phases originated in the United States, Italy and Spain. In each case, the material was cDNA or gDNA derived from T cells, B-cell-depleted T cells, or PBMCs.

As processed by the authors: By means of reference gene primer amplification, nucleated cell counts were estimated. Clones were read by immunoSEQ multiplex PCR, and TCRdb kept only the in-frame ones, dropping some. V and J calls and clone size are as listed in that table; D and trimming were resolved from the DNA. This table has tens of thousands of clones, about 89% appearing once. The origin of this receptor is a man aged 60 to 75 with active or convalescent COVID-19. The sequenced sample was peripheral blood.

CDR3 residues: CASTNGQGPQHF. CDR3 DNA: TGTGCCAGCACCAATGGGCAGGGGCCCCAGCATTTT. The rearrangement links TRBV12-3 or TRBV12-4 to TRBJ1-5, with a weak D call TRBD1 (5 bases). V was trimmed by 7 bases and J by 9 bases, leaving 13 bases between them. CDR3 length equals 12 residues.